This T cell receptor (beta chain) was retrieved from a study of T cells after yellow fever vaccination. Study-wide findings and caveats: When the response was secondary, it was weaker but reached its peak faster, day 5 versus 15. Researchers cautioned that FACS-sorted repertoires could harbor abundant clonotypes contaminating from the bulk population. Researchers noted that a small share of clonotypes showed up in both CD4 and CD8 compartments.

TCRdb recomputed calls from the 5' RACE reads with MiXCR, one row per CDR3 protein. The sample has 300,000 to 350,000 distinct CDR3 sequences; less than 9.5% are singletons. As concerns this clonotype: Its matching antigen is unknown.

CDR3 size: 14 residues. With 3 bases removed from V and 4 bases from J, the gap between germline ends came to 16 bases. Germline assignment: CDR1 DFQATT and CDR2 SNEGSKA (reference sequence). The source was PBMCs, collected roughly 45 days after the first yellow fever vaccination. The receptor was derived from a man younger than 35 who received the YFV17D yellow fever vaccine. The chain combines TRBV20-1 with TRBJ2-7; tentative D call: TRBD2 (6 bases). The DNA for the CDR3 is TGCAGTGCTAGTCTCGGCGGGGATTCGTACGAGCAGTACTTC. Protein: CSASLGGDSYEQYF.